This note documents a single T cell receptor (beta chain) sequence. Its cognate antigen is unknown. Trimming shortened V by 5 bases and J by 0 bases, and 11 bases separated the two germline ends. The CDR3 totals 15 residues. Germline V gene sequence: CDR1 KGHSH, CDR2 LQKENI. Using immunoSEQ multiplex PCR, the repertoire was profiled, and TCRdb retains in-frame clones only, with some absent. In the table there are under 80,000 clones, approximately 93% of which are singletons. The sample is drawn from a study of PD-1 blockade in classical Hodgkin lymphoma. Regarding the study as a whole: Newly diagnosed patients reportedly had lower baseline TCR diversity than healthy donors.

The time point here: newly diagnosed, previously untreated cHL patient sample. Comparators were PBMCs taken from newly diagnosed, untreated classical Hodgkin lymphoma. Sequencing input: peripheral blood mononuclear cells (PBMCs). The rearrangement joins TRBV18 to TRBJ1-5, with D possibly matching TRBD1 (5 bases). This TCR derives from a human donor with classical Hodgkin lymphoma. CDR3 region: CASSTDSYSNQPQHF. The CDR3 DNA is TGTGCCAGCTCAACCGACAGCTATAGCAATCAGCCCCAGCATTTT.